The present T cell receptor (beta chain) was sequenced within a study of post-analysis software for immune sequencing data (dated by TCRdb to 2014 to 2015). With respect to the entire study: Recorded disease courses included relapsing-remitting, secondary progressive and progressive-relapsing multiple sclerosis, with some patients lacking subtype annotation. The patient repertoires were set against eleven to twelve previously published healthy control repertoires from donors whose ages ranged from about 6 to 25 years. A subset of samples was prepared in parallel using single-end sample barcoding, then pooled and co-amplified after Illumina adapter ligation. Overall study results and their limits: Significantly higher frequencies in patients than in controls were found for five or six TRBV segments, including TRBV5-6, TRBV5-1 and TRBV20-1. Normalized Chao1 diversity was significantly lower in multiple sclerosis patients than controls, suggesting substantial peripheral T-cell clonal expansion. Strong co-clustering of samples prepared in the same batch was shown by direct clustering with F measure, prompting a batch-effect correction. The control group was slightly older than the multiple sclerosis patient group.

V loses 7 bases at its end and J loses 4 bases; junction bases beyond the gene matches: 9. For CDR1 and CDR2, the germline V gene lists SQVTM and ANQGSEA. Counted from cysteine to phenylalanine, this CDR3 has 13 amino acids. The CDR3 DNA has 39 bases and is translated from base 1. To prepare the library, PCR was applied. TCRdb lists the instrument as Illumina HiSeq 2500. To reduce PCR and sequencing biases, unique molecular identifiers were incorporated into the TCR beta cDNA libraries. Some 500,000 cDNA molecules were obtained per 1 to 10 million input T cells, so each molecule approximated one T cell. Patient libraries were prepared and sequenced with the same protocol used for the earlier healthy control dataset. Within a given batch, samples were prepared together, multiplexed and sequenced on the same HiSeq lane. Under the source paper's analysis protocol: Raw barcoded reads were processed with MIGEC, discarding single-read molecular identifier groups before consensus assembly and CDR3 extraction. VDJtools was used for post-analysis of the clonotype tables, and diversity was normalized by down-sampling every dataset to the size of the smallest sample. In repertoire overlap clustering, CDR3 amino acid sequences, but not nucleotide sequences, were matched to correct batch-related cross-sample contamination. Using fastp at Q25 and MiXCR, TCRdb reprocessed the public reads and kept productive beta chains. A single entry per CDR3 protein holds the most common genes and DNA from its merged rows. TCRdb's processing, not the authors' own work, is the source of the V and J calls. For this sample the table gives some 690,000 distinct CDR3 sequences, of which approximately 59% were detected only once. The leading ten clones occupy approximately 10% of the sample.

For this clonotype: The antigen it binds to is not known. No base qualities exist here, and no much larger clone lies one base off it.

TCR beta repertoires were profiled from peripheral blood of 10 to 15 young patients with multiple sclerosis to demonstrate the VDJtools post-analysis software. Multiple sclerosis patients were children and adolescents aged about 6 to 16 years. This clonotype was sampled from a girl between 2 and 10 years old with multiple sclerosis. The sample comprised blood. The chain links TRBV29-1 with TRBJ1-1; the central 7 bases match TRBD1. The sequenced DNA: TGCAGCGCGGCAGACAGGGTAGGCACTGAAGCTTTCTTT. The resulting protein is CSAADRVGTEAFF.